This is a list of T cell receptor beta chains from one sample in a study of Graves' ophthalmopathy and Graves' hyperthyroidism. TCRdb ran MiXCR on the multiplex PCR reads and lists one entry per CDR3 protein. The sample has 400,000 or so distinct CDR3 sequences; about 16% are singletons. Sequenced input: peripheral blood. These receptors came from a woman under 30 with stable Graves' hyperthyroidism. CDR3s include the opening cysteine and the closing phenylalanine or tryptophan. The order of the fields is V gene, clone size, CDR3 protein. Where a row states a size, it is once, few, many or the class of an expanded clone; other rows omit it.

TRBV4-1	many	CASSHGIRGSTEAFF
TRBV10-3	many	CAISNGQGEVEQYF
TRBV19	many	CASGGRQASYNSPLHF
TRBV20-1	many	CSARDQLTASHEQYF
TRBV6-1	NA	CASQTGRDTGELFF
TRBV10-3	many	CATRPSQANYGYTF
TRBV6-2/TRBV6-3	many	CASAGRGAKSGNQPQHF
TRBV5-1	few	CASSLGDEGMNTEAFF
TRBV7-9	many	CASSWTSGDEQYF
TRBV10-3	NA	CATTSGSPYEQYF
TRBV12-3/TRBV12-4	many	CASSFLGGENTEAFF
TRBV10-3	NA	CAISEGRGQSTDTQYF
TRBV11-2	many	CASSFDERGSGTGELFF
TRBV6-7	few	CASTERGRLSHEQYF
TRBV5-1	NA	CASSLGVGELQEAQYF
TRBV19	many	CASSSTAQGQPQHF
TRBV20-1	many	CSAADTSGNQPQHF
TRBV12-3/TRBV12-4	NA	CASSSDKMNTEAFF
TRBV6-1	many	CASDGQRVTGNTIYF
TRBV3-1	few	CASSQDEGGNGYTF
TRBV5-1	many	CASSLAGTGETEAFF
TRBV20-1	many	CSARARGDEQYF
TRBV11-2	many	CASSLDPGGRSYEQYF
TRBV24-1	few	CATSDWVQGRGGRVETQYF
TRBV6-5	many	CASSYAGGGYEQYF
TRBV20-1	many	CSAREDRENSPLHF
TRBV5-1	few	CASSFAPGQTAYEQYF
TRBV11-2	many	CASSLTGSGGSNSPLHF
TRBV5-1	NA	CASRGTESSYNSPLHF
TRBV6-2/TRBV6-3	many	CASSLPGEEAQYF
TRBV12-3/TRBV12-4	many	CASSFAGGKKETQYF
TRBV18	few	CASSHRTGARNTEAFF
TRBV6-2/TRBV6-3	many	CASSSLAVTGELFF
TRBV6-1	few	CASSPLPRTGESQPQHF
TRBV18	few	CASSPIDRVSGNTIYF
TRBV6-2/TRBV6-3	many	CASKGSDYEQYF
TRBV24-1	many	CATSETVLYGYTF
TRBV12-3/TRBV12-4	many	CASSLSGKQETQYF
TRBV3-1	few	CASSRTGVVAFF
TRBV12-3/TRBV12-4	many	CASSLTEGHEQYF
TRBV2	few	CASSEALRGSGYTF
TRBV5-1	many	CASSLTQQGTGSYEQYF
TRBV7-8	many	CASSLNGVQETQYF
TRBV20-1	many	CSAKMTPEAFF
TRBV6-1	many	CASSGQGQPQHF